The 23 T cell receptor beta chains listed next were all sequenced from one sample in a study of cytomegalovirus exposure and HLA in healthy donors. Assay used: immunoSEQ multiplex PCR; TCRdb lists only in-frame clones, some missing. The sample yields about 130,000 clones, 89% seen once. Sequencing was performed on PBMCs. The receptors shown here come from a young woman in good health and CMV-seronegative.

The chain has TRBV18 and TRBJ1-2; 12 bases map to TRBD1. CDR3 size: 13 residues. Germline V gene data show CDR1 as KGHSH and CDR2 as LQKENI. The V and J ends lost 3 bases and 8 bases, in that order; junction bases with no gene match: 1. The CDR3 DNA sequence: TGTGCCAGCTCACCCGGGACAGGGGGCGGCTACACCTTC. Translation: CASSPGTGGGYTF.

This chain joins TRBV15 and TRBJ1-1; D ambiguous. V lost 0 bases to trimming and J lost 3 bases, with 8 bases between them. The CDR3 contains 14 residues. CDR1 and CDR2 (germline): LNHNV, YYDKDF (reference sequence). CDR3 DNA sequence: TGTGCCACCAGCAGAGAAGAGGGTTACACTGAAGCTTTCTTT. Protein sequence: CATSREEGYTEAFF.

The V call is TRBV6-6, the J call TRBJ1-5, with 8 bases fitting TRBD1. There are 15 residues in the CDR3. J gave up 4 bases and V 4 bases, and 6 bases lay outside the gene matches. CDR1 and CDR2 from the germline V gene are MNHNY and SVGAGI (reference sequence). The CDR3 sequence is CASSFDDRGNQPQHF. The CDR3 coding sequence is TGTGCCAGCAGTTTCGACGACAGGGGAAATCAGCCCCAGCATTTT.

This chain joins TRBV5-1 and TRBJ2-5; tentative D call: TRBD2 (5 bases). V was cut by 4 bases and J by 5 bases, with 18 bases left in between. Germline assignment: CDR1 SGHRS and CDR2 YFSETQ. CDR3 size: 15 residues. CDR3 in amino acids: CASSGTFGLLETQYF. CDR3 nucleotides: TGCGCCAGCAGCGGAACGTTCGGACTGTTGGAGACCCAGTACTTC.

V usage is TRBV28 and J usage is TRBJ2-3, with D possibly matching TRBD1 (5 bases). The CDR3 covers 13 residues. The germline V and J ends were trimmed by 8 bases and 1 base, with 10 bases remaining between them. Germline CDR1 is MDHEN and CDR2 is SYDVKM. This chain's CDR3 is CASAGMGTDTQYF. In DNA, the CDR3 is TGTGCCAGCGCAGGGATGGGCACAGATACGCAGTATTTT. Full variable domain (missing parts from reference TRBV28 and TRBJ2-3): DVKVTQSSRYLVKRTGEKVFLECVQDMDHENMFWYRQDPGLGLRLIYFSYDVKMKEKGDIPEGYSVSREKKERFSLILESASTNQTSMYLCASAGMGTDTQYFGPGTRLTVL.

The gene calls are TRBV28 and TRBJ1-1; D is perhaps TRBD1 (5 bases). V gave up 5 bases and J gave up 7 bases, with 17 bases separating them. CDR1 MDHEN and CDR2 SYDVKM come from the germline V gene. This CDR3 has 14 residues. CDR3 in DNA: TGTGCCAGCAGTATAGGGCGTGAAAGGGGTGAAGCTTTCTTT. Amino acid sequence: CASSIGRERGEAFF.

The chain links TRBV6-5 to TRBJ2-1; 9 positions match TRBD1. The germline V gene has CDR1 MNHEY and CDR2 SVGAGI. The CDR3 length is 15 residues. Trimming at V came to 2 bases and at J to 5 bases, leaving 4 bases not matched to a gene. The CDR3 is CASSYEGTGNNEQFF. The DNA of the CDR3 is TGTGCCAGCAGTTACGAAGGGACAGGGAACAATGAGCAGTTCTTC.

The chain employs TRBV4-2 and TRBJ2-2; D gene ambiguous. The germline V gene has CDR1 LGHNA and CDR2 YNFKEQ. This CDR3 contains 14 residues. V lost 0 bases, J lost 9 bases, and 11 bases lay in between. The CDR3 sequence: CASSQDIRLRELFF. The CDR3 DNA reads TGTGCCAGCAGCCAAGATATACGGTTGCGGGAGCTGTTTTTT.

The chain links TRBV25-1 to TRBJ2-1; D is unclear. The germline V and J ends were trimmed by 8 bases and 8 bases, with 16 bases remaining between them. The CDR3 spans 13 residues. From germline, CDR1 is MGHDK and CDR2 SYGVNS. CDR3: CASGLRVVDEQFF. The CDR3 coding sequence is TGTGCCAGCGGTCTACGGGTCGTCGATGAGCAGTTCTTC.

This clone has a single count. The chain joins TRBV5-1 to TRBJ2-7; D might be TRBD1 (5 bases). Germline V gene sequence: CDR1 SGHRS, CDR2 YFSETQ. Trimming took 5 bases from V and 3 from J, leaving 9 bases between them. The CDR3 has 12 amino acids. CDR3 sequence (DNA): TGCGCCAGCAGACAGGATCTCTACGAGCAGTACTTC. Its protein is CASRQDLYEQYF.

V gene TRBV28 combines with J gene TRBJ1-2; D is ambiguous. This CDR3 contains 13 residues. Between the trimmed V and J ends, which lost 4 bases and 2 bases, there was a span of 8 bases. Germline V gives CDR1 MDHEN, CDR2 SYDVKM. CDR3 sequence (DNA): TGTGCCAGCAGTTGGGCTCTCAACTATGGCTACACCTTC. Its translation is CASSWALNYGYTF.

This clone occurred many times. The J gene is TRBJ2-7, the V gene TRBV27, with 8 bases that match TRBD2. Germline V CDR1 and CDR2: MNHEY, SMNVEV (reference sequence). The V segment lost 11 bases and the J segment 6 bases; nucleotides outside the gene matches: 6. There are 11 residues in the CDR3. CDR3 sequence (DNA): TGTGCCGCGGGAGGTCTCGGCGAGCAGTACTTC. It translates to CAAGGLGEQYF.

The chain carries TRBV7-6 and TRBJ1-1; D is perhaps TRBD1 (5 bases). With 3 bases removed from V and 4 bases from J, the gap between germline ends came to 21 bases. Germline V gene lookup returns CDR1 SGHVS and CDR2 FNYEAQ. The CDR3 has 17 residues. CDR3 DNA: TGTGCCAGCAGCTTCATACTACCGGGACCGCGGGGCACTGAAGCTTTCTTT. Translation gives CASSFILPGPRGTEAFF.

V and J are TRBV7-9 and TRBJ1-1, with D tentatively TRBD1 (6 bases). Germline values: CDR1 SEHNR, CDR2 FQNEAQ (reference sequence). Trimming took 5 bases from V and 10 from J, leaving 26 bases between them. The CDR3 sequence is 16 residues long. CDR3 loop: CASSPRRGALEAGAFF. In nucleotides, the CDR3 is TGTGCCAGCAGCCCACGACGGGGGGCACTGGAGGCGGGAGCTTTCTTT.

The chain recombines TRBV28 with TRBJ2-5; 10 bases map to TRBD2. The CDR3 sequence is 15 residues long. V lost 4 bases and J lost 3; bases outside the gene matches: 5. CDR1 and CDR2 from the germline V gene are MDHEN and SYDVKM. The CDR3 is CASSSSGLAEETQYF. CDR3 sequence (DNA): TGTGCCAGCAGTTCATCTGGACTAGCGGAAGAGACCCAGTACTTC.

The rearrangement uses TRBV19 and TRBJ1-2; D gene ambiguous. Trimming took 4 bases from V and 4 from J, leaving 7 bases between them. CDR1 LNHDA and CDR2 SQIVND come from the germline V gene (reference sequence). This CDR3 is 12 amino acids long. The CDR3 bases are TGTGCCAGTAGTAAAGAGGCCTATGGCTACACCTTC. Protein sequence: CASSKEAYGYTF.

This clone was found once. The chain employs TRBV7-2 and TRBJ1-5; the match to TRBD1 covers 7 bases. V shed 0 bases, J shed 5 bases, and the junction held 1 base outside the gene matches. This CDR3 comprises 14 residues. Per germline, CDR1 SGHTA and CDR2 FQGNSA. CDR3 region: CASSLATGHQPQHF. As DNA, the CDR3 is TGTGCCAGCAGCTTAGCGACAGGGCATCAGCCCCAGCATTTT.

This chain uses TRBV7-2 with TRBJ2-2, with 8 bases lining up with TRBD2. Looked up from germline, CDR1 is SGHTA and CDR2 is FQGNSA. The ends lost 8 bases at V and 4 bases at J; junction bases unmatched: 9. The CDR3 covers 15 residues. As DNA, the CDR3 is TGTGCCAGCGTTAGAGCGGGAGACGGCACCGGGGAGCTGTTTTTT. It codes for CASVRAGDGTGELFF.

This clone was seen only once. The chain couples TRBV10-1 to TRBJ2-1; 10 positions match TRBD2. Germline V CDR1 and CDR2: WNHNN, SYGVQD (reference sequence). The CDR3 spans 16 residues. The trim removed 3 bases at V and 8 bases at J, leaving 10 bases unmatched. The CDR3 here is CASSDISTSGLHEQFF. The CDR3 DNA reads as TGCGCCAGCAGTGACATCTCGACTAGCGGGTTACATGAGCAGTTCTTC.

This CDR3 reads CASSSSAAGGLYEQYF. In nucleotides, the CDR3 is TGTGCCAGCAGTTCGTCGGCGGCCGGGGGGCTGTACGAGCAGTACTTC. The chain combines TRBV27 with TRBJ2-7, with a weak D call TRBD2 (7 bases). Germline CDR1 is MNHEY and CDR2 is SMNVEV (reference sequence). The CDR3 covers 16 residues. V lost 4 bases and J 4 bases, leaving 20 bases between the germline ends.

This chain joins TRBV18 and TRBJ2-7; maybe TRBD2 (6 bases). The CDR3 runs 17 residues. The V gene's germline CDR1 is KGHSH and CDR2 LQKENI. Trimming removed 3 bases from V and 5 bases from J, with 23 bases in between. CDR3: CASSPQLLDGGRNEQYF. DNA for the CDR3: TGTGCCAGCTCACCCCAGCTATTGGACGGGGGTAGGAACGAGCAGTACTTC.

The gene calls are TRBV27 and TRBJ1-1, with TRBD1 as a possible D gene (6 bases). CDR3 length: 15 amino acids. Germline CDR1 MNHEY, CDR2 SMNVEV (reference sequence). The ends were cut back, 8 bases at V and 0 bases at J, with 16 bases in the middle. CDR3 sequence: CASLRPGGLNTEAFF. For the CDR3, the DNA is TGTGCCAGCCTCCGACCCGGGGGGCTGAACACTGAAGCTTTCTTT.

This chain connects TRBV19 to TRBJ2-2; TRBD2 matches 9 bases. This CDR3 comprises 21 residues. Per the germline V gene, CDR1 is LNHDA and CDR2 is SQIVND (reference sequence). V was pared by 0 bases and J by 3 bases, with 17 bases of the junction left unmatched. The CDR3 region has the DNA TGTGCCAGTAGTATAGATATGTGGAGAAGGGCTAGCGGGGCCCACACCGGGGAGCTGTTTTTT. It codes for CASSIDMWRRASGAHTGELFF.